A single sample is the source of the 27 T cell receptor beta chains below, sequenced in a study of T cell responses to AZD1222 COVID-19 vaccine. Only in-frame clones appear in the TCRdb table, and some are missing; sequencing was by immunoSEQ multiplex PCR. This sample has about 110,000 clones, with 70% to 90% found just once. Sequenced material: peripheral blood, taken 28 days after the second AZD1222 dose. These receptors came from an adult who received the AZD1222 COVID-19 vaccine.

V is TRBV7-8 and J is TRBJ1-1, with 8 bases matching TRBD1. There are 13 residues in the CDR3. The V and J ends lost 5 bases and 11 bases, in that order; junction bases with no gene match: 10. Germline V gene lookup returns CDR1 SGHVS and CDR2 FQNEAQ. CDR3 DNA: TGTGCCAGCAGCAGGGACAGGTCCCATCGGGCTTTCTTT. Encoded protein: CASSRDRSHRAFF.

V gene TRBV27 combines with J gene TRBJ1-1, with a possible D match to TRBD1 (6 bases). Trimming shortened V by 5 bases and J by 9 bases, and 10 bases separated the two germline ends. The CDR3 runs to 11 residues. Germline values: CDR1 MNHEY, CDR2 SMNVEV (reference sequence). The CDR3 sequence is CASSLGGKAFF. In DNA, the CDR3 is TGTGCCAGCAGTCTAGGGGGTAAAGCTTTCTTT.

The genes are TRBV10-3 and TRBJ1-2; TRBD1 is a possible D gene (5 bases). The CDR3 is 13 residues long. In germline, CDR1 is ENHRY, CDR2 SYGVKD. V dropped 2 bases and J dropped 4 bases, with 8 bases sitting between them. CDR3 sequence reads: CAISEGHSYGYTF. The CDR3 nucleotides are TGTGCCATCAGTGAGGGACACTCCTATGGCTACACCTTC.

This chain connects TRBV3-1 (or the pseudogene TRBV3-2) to TRBJ1-5; D uncertain. V dropped 4 bases and J dropped 4 bases, with 8 bases sitting between them. Germline-derived CDR1 and CDR2 are LGHDT and YNNKEL (reference sequence). This CDR3 contains 13 residues. The CDR3 DNA is TGTGCCAGCAGCCCCAAGGATAATCAGCCCCAGCATTTT. Its translation: CASSPKDNQPQHF.

This chain joins TRBV11-2 and TRBJ1-6, with TRBD1 as a possible D gene (6 bases). The CDR3 is 15 residues long. The ends were cut back, 5 bases at V and 3 bases at J, with 11 bases in the middle. Germline CDR1 is SGHAT and CDR2 is FQNNGV. In nucleotides, the CDR3 is TGTGCCAGCAGCGCCGGCAGGGGCTATAATTCACCCCTCCACTTT. It translates to CASSAGRGYNSPLHF.

V gene TRBV2 combines with J gene TRBJ1-2; a weak D match, TRBD1 (6 bases). V lost 8 bases to trimming and J lost 8 bases, with 18 bases between them. CDR1 is SNHLY, CDR2 FYNNEI, per germline. This CDR3 is built from 13 residues. CDR3 DNA sequence: TGTGCCAGCCCGGAACCACAGGGACGCGGCTACACCTTC. Amino acids: CASPEPQGRGYTF.

The chain joins TRBV2 to TRBJ1-3; no clear D. From germline, CDR1 is SNHLY and CDR2 FYNNEI. Trimming removed 6 bases from V and 0 bases from J, with 9 bases in between. The CDR3 contains 14 residues. CDR3 loop: CASRYSSSGNTIYF. CDR3 bases: TGTGCCAGCAGATACAGTTCCTCTGGAAACACCATATATTTT.

V gene TRBV19 combines with J gene TRBJ1-6; D not certain. The CDR3 consists of 13 residues. V shed 5 bases and J shed 5 bases, with 7 bases lying between them. From germline, CDR1 is LNHDA and CDR2 SQIVND (reference sequence). The CDR3 spells CASSDPDNSPLHF. The CDR3 DNA reads as TGTGCCAGTAGTGATCCAGATAATTCACCCCTCCACTTT.

The V call is TRBV27, the J call TRBJ1-5; no clear D. In germline, CDR1 is MNHEY, CDR2 SMNVEV (reference sequence). The CDR3 runs to 13 residues. Between the trimmed V and J ends, which lost 5 bases and 0 bases, there was a span of 5 bases. CDR3 amino acids: CASSRYSNQPQHF. The CDR3 coding sequence is TGTGCCAGCAGTCGTTATAGCAATCAGCCCCAGCATTTT.

DNA for the CDR3: TGCGCCAGCAGCCAGCAAGTGGATGACTATGGCTACACCTTC. This encodes CASSQQVDDYGYTF. The genes are TRBV4-1 and TRBJ1-2; D is ambiguous. V was trimmed by 3 bases and J by 3 bases, leaving 11 bases between them. The CDR3 extends over 14 amino acids. Germline CDR1 MGHRA, CDR2 YSYEKL.

The chain uses TRBV6-5 and TRBJ2-2; TRBD1 aligns across 10 bases. The J segment lost 5 bases and the V segment lost 4 bases, leaving 7 bases of the junction unmatched. The CDR3 contains 16 residues. The germline CDR1 and CDR2 sequences are MNHEY and SVGAGI. The CDR3 DNA follows: TGTGCCAGCAGTTCCCCTCCGGGACAGGGGACCGGGGAGCTGTTTTTT. It is translated as CASSSPPGQGTGELFF.

For the CDR3, the DNA is TGTGCCAGCACCACCGGAGAGACCCAGTACTTC. This sequence encodes CASTTGETQYF. The rearrangement uses TRBV7-8 and TRBJ2-5; unclear D gene. Trimming removed 7 bases from V and 4 bases from J, with 7 bases in between. Germline lookup yields CDR1 SGHVS and CDR2 FQNEAQ. The CDR3 extends over 11 amino acids. Complete variable domain (other parts from reference TRBV7-8 and TRBJ2-5): GAGVSQSPRYKVAKRGQDVALRCDPISGHVSLFWYQQALGQGPEFLTYFQNEAQLDKSGLPSDRFFAERPEGSVSTLKIQRTQQEDSAVYLCASTTGETQYFGPGTRLLVL.

V gene TRBV29-1 combines with J gene TRBJ1-1; D is undetermined. This CDR3 comprises 12 residues. Between the trimmed V and J ends, which lost 7 bases and 1 base, there was a span of 10 bases. In germline, CDR1 is SQVTM, CDR2 ANQGSEA. The chain's CDR3 is CSAAGQNTEAFF. The DNA of the CDR3 is TGCAGCGCCGCTGGGCAGAACACTGAAGCTTTCTTT. Supplemented by reference TRBV29-1 and TRBJ1-1, the full variable domain reads SAVISQKPSRDICQRGTSLTIQCQVDSQVTMMFWYRQQPGQSLTLIATANQGSEATYESGFVIDKFPISRPNLTFSTLTVSNMSPEDSSIYLCSAAGQNTEAFFGQGTRLTVV.

V and J are TRBV6-4 and TRBJ2-3, with 7 bases lining up with TRBD2. The CDR3 extends over 17 amino acids. The germline V gene has CDR1 MRHNA and CDR2 SNTAGT. V lost 0 bases to trimming and J lost 3 bases; unmatched junction nucleotides: 9. CDR3 nucleotides: TGTGCCAGCAGTGACTCGAGCCGGGAGGTGGGGACAGATACGCAGTATTTT. As protein: CASSDSSREVGTDTQYF.

J is TRBJ2-3 and V is TRBV5-1; 8 nucleotides align to TRBD2. V shed 3 bases, J shed 3 bases, and the junction held 12 bases outside the gene matches. Germline CDR1 is SGHRS and CDR2 is YFSETQ. This CDR3 region has 17 residues. CDR3 bases: TGCGCCAGCAGCTCCGGACTAGCCAATAGTATGACAGATACGCAGTATTTT. This encodes CASSSGLANSMTDTQYF.

V and J are TRBV14 and TRBJ2-3; TRBD1 matches at 8 bases. This CDR3 is built from 16 residues. J gave up 2 bases and V 4 bases, and 8 bases lay outside the gene matches. In germline, CDR1 is SGHDN, CDR2 FVKESK. CDR3 bases: TGTGCCAGCAGCCGCTGGACAGGGAAGGTCACAGATACGCAGTATTTT. It translates to CASSRWTGKVTDTQYF.

This chain links TRBV28 with TRBJ1-4; 7 bases are a match to TRBD1. The CDR3 runs 12 residues. Per germline, CDR1 MDHEN and CDR2 SYDVKM. J was trimmed by 10 bases and V by 6 bases; bases with no gene match: 5. The CDR3 spells CASSPGQTKLFF. DNA for the CDR3: TGTGCCAGCAGCCCGGGACAGACAAAACTGTTTTTT. Complete variable domain (other parts from reference TRBV28 and TRBJ1-4): DVKVTQSSRYLVKRTGEKVFLECVQDMDHENMFWYRQDPGLGLRLIYFSYDVKMKEKGDIPEGYSVSREKKERFSLILESASTNQTSMYLCASSPGQTKLFFGSGTQLSVL.

This sequence joins TRBV6-6 and TRBJ2-7; tentatively, D is TRBD1 (5 bases). Per germline, CDR1 MNHNY and CDR2 SVGAGI (reference sequence). The CDR3 consists of 13 residues. Trimming removed 6 bases from V and 5 bases from J, with 14 bases in between. The CDR3 nucleotides are TGTGCCAGCAGGGGCCAGGGTCTCGACGAGCAGTACTTC. Translating it yields CASRGQGLDEQYF.

The CDR3 is CASSFDRGGGTEAFF. CDR3 DNA: TGTGCCAGCAGTTTTGACAGGGGAGGGGGCACTGAAGCTTTCTTT. The chain joins TRBV28 to TRBJ1-1; 8 bases are shared with TRBD1. The germline V gene has CDR1 MDHEN and CDR2 SYDVKM. This CDR3 has 15 amino acids. J lost 4 bases, V lost 3 bases, and 7 bases had no gene match.

The table lists this clone with a count of one. The rearrangement joins TRBV5-1 to TRBJ1-4; 12 bases map to TRBD1. With 0 bases clipped from V and 10 bases from J, the junction kept 7 bases outside the gene matches. CDR1 and CDR2 from the germline V gene are SGHRS and YFSETQ. This CDR3 has 16 residues. The CDR3 DNA sequence: TGCGCCAGCAGCTTGGAATCCGGGACAGGGGGCATAAAACTGTTTTTT. This encodes CASSLESGTGGIKLFF.

The V and J genes are TRBV5-1 and TRBJ2-5; TRBD2 might be the D (5 bases). Per germline, CDR1 SGHRS and CDR2 YFSETQ. Trimming pared 0 bases from V and 2 bases from J, leaving 8 bases between. The CDR3 has 14 amino acids. The CDR3 is CASSLEAGQETQYF. CDR3 nucleotide sequence: TGCGCCAGCAGCTTGGAGGCGGGTCAAGAGACCCAGTACTTC.

V and J are TRBV27 and TRBJ1-2; maybe TRBD1 (6 bases). The germline gives CDR1 MNHEY, CDR2 SMNVEV (reference sequence). V was clipped by 0 bases and J by 2 bases, with 13 bases between them. This CDR3 has 16 residues. The CDR3 nucleotides read TGTGCCAGCAGTTTATCCCTACAGGGCTGGAACTATGGCTACACCTTC. Translating gives CASSLSLQGWNYGYTF.

The rearrangement joins TRBV6-9 to TRBJ1-5; no clear D gene. V was shortened by 2 bases and J by 16 bases, with 9 bases between the two germline ends. The CDR3 sequence is 10 residues long. Germline V gene lookup returns CDR1 MNHGY and CDR2 SVAAGI. CDR3 DNA: TGTGCCAGCAGTTATCGGAACACCCATTTT. Translation gives CASSYRNTHF.

The chain couples TRBV10-3 to TRBJ1-4; D is undetermined. Trimming left V 3 bases short and J 6 bases short, with 8 bases between. The CDR3 spans 13 residues. The germline CDR1 and CDR2 sequences are ENHRY and SYGVKD. The CDR3, as DNA: TGTGCCATCAGTGACAGGAGAGATGAAAAACTGTTTTTT. This translates into CAISDRRDEKLFF.

The chain has TRBV29-1 and TRBJ1-2; tentatively, D is TRBD1 (5 bases). Trimming stripped 4 bases from V and 5 bases from J, with 11 bases between. The CDR3 has 12 residues. Germline lookup yields CDR1 SQVTM and CDR2 ANQGSEA. In DNA form, the CDR3 reads TGCAGCGTTGTAGGGGATTCTTATGGCTACACCTTC. It specifies CSVVGDSYGYTF.

The chain couples TRBV30 to TRBJ2-1, with D tentatively TRBD1 (6 bases). The CDR3 consists of 15 residues. The V end lost 5 bases, the J end lost 6 bases, and 20 bases lay between the germline ends. Germline V gene data show CDR1 as GTSNPN and CDR2 as SVGIG (reference sequence). The CDR3 is CAWGLWQGSINEQFF. The DNA of the CDR3 is TGTGCCTGGGGTCTTTGGCAGGGGTCGATCAATGAGCAGTTCTTC.

The chain employs TRBV14 and TRBJ2-7; 13 bases are shared with TRBD2. V was pared by 5 bases and J by 4 bases, with 2 bases of the junction left unmatched. In germline, CDR1 is SGHDN, CDR2 FVKESK. The CDR3 spans 14 residues. This CDR3 reads CASSWTSGSYEQYF. The CDR3 DNA is TGTGCCAGCAGCTGGACTAGCGGGAGTTACGAGCAGTACTTC.